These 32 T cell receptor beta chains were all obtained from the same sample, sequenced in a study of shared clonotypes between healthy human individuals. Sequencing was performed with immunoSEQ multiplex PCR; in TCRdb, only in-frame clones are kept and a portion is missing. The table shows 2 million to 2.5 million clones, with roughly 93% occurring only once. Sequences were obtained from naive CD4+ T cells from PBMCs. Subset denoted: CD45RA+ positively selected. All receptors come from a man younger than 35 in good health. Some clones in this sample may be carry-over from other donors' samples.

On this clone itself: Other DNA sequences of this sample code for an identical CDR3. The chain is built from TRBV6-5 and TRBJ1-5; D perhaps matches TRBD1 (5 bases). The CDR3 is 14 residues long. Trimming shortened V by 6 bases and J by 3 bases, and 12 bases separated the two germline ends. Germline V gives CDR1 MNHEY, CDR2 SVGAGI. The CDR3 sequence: CASSLDSSNQPQHF. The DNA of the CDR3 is TGTGCCAGCAGCCTCGACAGCTCCAATCAGCCCCAGCATTTT.

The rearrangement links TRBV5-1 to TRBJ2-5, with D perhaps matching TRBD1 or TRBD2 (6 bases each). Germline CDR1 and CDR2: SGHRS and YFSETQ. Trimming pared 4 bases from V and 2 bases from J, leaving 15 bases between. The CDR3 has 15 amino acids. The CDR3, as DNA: TGCGCCAGCAGCCAAGAGGGGGGCCTTCAAGAGACCCAGTACTTC. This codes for CASSQEGGLQETQYF.

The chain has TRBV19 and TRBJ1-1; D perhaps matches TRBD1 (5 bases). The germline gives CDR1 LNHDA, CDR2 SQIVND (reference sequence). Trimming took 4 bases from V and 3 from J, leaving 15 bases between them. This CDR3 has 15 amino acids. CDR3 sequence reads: CASSTGRFRDTEAFF. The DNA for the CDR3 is TGTGCCAGTAGTACGGGACGATTTCGGGACACTGAAGCTTTCTTT.

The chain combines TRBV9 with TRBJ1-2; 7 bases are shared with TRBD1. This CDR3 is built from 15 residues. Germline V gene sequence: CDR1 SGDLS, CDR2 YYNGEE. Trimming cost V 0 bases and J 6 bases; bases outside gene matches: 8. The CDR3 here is CASSVVTGAVDGYTF. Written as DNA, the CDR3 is TGTGCCAGCAGCGTAGTCACAGGGGCGGTGGATGGCTACACCTTC.

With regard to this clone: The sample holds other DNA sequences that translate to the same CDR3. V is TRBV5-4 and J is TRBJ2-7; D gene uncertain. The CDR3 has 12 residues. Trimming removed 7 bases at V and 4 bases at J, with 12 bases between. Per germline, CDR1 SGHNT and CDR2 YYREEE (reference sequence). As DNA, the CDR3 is TGTGCCAGCTCCCGAACCGGTTACGAGCAGTACTTC. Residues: CASSRTGYEQYF.

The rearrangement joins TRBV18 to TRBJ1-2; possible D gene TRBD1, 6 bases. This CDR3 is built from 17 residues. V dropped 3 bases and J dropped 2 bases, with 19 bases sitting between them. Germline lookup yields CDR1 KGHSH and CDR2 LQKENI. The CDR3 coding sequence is TGTGCCAGCTCACCTCGGACAGATTTAGGAACCAACTATGGCTACACCTTC. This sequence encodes CASSPRTDLGTNYGYTF.

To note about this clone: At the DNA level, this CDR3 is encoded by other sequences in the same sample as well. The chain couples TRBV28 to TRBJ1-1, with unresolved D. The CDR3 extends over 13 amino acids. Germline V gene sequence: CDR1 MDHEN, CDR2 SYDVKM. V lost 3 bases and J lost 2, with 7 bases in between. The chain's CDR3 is CASSFDGNTEAFF. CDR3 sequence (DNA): TGTGCCAGCAGTTTTGATGGAAACACTGAAGCTTTCTTT.

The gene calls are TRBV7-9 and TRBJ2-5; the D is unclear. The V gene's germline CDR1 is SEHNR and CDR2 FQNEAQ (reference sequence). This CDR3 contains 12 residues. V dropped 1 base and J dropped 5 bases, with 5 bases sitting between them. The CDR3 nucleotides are TGTGCCAGCAGCTTAGAGTTTGAGACCCAGTACTTC. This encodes CASSLEFETQYF.

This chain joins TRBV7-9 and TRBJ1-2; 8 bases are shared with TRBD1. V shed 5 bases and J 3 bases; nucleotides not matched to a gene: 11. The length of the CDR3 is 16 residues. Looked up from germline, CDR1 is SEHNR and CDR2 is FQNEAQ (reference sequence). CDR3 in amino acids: CASSDTGQGLDYGYTF. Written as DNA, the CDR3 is TGTGCCAGCAGCGATACAGGACAGGGATTGGACTATGGCTACACCTTC.

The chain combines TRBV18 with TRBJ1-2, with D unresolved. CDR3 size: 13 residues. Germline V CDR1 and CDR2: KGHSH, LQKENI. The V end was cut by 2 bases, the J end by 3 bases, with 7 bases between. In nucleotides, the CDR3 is TGTGCCAGCTCACCAATGTTAGACTATGGCTACACCTTC. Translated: CASSPMLDYGYTF.

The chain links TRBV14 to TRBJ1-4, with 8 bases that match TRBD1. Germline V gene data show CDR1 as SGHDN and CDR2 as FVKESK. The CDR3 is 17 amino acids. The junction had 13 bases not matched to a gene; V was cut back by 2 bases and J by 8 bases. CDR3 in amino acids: CASSQTGTGWGWEKLFF. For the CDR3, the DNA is TGTGCCAGCAGCCAAACCGGGACAGGCTGGGGTTGGGAAAAACTGTTTTTT.

The CDR3, as DNA: TGTGCCACCAGCGCCGTTCGATGGCGAGAGACCCAGTACTTC. Protein product: CATSAVRWRETQYF. The chain is built from TRBV15 and TRBJ2-5, with unresolved D. V was trimmed by 5 bases and J by 4 bases, leaving 14 bases between them. Germline CDR1 and CDR2: LNHNV and YYDKDF (reference sequence). The CDR3 extends over 14 amino acids.

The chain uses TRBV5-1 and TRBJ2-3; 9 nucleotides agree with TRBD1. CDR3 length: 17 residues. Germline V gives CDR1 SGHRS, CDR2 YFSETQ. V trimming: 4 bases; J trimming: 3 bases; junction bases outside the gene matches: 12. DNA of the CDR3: TGCGCCAGCAGCGTGAACCCGACAGGGGGAGGGACAGATACGCAGTATTTT. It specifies CASSVNPTGGGTDTQYF.

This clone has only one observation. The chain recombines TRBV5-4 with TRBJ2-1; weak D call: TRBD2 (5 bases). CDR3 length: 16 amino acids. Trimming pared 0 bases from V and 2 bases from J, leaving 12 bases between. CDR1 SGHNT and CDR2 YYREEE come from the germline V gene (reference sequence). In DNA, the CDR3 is TGTGCCAGCAGCTTGGCCCTGGAGGTTGCCTACAATGAGCAGTTCTTC. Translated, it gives CASSLALEVAYNEQFF.

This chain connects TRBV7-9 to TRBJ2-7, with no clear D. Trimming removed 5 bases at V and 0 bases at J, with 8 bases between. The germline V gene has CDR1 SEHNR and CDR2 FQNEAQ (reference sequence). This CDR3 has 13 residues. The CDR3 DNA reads TGTGCCAGCAGCCCTCGGAGCTCCTACGAGCAGTACTTC. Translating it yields CASSPRSSYEQYF.

CDR3 in amino acids: CAWSVAGGGNQPQHF. The CDR3 DNA reads TGTGCCTGGAGTGTAGCAGGGGGGGGCAATCAGCCCCAGCATTTT. The genes are TRBV30 and TRBJ1-5; 7 bases are a match to TRBD1. The CDR3 sequence is 15 residues long. Germline-derived CDR1 and CDR2 are GTSNPN and SVGIG (reference sequence). After removal of 0 bases from V and 2 bases from J, the junction contained 4 bases not matched to a gene.

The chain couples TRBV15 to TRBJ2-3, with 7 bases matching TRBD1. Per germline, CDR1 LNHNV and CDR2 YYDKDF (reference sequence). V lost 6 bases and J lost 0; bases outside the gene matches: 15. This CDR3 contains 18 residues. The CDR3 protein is CATRNGWGQTTSTDTQYF. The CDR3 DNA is TGTGCCACCAGAAACGGGTGGGGACAGACGACAAGCACAGATACGCAGTATTTT.

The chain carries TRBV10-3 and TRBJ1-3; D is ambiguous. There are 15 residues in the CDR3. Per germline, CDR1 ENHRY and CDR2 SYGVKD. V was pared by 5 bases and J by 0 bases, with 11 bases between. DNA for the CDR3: TGTGCCATCAGTCTGGACGGGAGCTCTGGAAACACCATATATTTT. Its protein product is CAISLDGSSGNTIYF.

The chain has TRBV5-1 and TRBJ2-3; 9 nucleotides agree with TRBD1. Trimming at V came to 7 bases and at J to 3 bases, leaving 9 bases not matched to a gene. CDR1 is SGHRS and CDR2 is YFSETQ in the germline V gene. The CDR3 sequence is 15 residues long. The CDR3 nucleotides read TGCGCCAGCCGCCGGACAGGGGAGTTTACAGATACGCAGTATTTT. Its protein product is CASRRTGEFTDTQYF.

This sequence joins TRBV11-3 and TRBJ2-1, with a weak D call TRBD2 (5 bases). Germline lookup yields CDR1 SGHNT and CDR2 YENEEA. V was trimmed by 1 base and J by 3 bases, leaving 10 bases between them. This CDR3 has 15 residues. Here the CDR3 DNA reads TGTGCCAGCAGCTTAGGTCTAGCTAGCTACAATGAGCAGTTCTTC. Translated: CASSLGLASYNEQFF. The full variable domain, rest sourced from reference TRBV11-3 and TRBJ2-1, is EAGVVQSPRYKIIEKKQPVAFWCNPISGHNTLYWYLQNLGQGPELLIRYENEEAVDDSQLPKDRFSAERLKGVDSTLKIQPAELGDSAVYLCASSLGLASYNEQFFGPGTRLTVL.

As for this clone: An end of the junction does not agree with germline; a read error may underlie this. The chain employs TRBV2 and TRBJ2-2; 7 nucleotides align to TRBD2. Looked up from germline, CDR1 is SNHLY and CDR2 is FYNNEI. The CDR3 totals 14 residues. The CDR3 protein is CASTETGGTGELFF. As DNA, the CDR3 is TGTGCCAGCACTGAAACGGGAGGTACCGGGGAGCTGTTTTTT.

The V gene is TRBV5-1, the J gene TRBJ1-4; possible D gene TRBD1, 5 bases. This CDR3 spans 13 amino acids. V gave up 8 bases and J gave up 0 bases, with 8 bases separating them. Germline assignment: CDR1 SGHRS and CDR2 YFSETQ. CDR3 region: CASGGATNEKLFF. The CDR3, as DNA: TGCGCCAGTGGAGGGGCAACTAATGAAAAACTGTTTTTT.

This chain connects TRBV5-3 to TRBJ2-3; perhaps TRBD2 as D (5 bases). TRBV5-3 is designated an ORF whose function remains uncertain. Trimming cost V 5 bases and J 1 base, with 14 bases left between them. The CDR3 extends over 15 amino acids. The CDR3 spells CARSCSAQGTDTQYF. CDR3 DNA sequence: TGTGCCAGAAGTTGTAGCGCTCAAGGCACAGATACGCAGTATTTT.

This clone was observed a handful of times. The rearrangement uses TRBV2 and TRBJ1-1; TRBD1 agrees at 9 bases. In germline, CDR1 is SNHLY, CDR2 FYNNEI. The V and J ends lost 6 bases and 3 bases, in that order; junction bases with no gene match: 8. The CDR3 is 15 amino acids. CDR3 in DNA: TGTGCCAGCAGGGCCGGGACAGGGATGTACACTGAAGCTTTCTTT. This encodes CASRAGTGMYTEAFF.

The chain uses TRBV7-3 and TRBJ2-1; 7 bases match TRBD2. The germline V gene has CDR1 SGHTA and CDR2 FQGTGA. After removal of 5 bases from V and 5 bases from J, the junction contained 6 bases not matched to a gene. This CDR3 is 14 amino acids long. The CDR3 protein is CASSAGLDDNEQFF. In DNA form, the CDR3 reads TGTGCCAGCAGCGCAGGACTAGACGACAATGAGCAGTTCTTC. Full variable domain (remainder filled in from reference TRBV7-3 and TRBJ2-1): GAGVSQTPSNKVTEKGKYVELRCDPISGHTALYWYRQSLGQGPEFLIYFQGTGAADDSGLPNDRFFAVRPEGSVSTLKIQRTERGDSAVYLCASSAGLDDNEQFFGPGTRLTVL.

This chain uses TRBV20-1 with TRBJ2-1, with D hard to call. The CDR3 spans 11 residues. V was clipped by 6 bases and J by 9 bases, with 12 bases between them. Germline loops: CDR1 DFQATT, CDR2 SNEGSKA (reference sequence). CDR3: CSATVVGEQFF. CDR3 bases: TGCAGTGCCACCGTAGTCGGTGAGCAGTTCTTC.

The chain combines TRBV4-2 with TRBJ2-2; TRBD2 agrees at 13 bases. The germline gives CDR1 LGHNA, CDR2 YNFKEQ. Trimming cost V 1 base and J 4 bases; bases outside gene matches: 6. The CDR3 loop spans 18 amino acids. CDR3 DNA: TGTGCCAGCAGCCAAGGGACTAGCGGGAGATATGGCACCGGGGAGCTGTTTTTT. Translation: CASSQGTSGRYGTGELFF.

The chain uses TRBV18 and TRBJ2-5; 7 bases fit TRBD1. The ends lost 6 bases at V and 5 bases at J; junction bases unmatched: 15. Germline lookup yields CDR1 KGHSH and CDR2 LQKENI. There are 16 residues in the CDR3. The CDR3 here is CASSMLGTVAGETQYF. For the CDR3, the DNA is TGTGCCAGCTCGATGTTGGGGACAGTCGCTGGGGAGACCCAGTACTTC.

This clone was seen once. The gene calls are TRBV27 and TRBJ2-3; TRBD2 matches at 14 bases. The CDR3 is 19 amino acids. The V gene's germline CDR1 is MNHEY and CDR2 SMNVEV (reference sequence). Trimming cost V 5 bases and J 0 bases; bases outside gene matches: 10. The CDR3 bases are TGTGCCAGCAGTCCTCCGGGACTAGCGGGAGTGGTGAGCACAGATACGCAGTATTTT. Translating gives CASSPPGLAGVVSTDTQYF.

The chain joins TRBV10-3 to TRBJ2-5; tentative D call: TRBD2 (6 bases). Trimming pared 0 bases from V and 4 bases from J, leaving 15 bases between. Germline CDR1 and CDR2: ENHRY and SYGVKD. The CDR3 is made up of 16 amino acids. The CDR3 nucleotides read TGTGCCATCAGTGAGTCACCCAACTACGGGGGAGAGACCCAGTACTTC. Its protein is CAISESPNYGGETQYF.

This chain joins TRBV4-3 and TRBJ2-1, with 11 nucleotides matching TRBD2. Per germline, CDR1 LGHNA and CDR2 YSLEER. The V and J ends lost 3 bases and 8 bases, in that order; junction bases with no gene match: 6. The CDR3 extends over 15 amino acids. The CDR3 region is CASSQTSGNADEQFF. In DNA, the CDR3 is TGCGCCAGCAGCCAGACTAGCGGGAATGCGGATGAGCAGTTCTTC.

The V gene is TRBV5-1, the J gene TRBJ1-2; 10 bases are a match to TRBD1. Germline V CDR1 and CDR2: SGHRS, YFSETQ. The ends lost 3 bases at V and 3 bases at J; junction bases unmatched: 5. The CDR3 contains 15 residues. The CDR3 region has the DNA TGCGCCAGCAGCTCCCCGGGACAGGGGCACTATGGCTACACCTTC. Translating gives CASSSPGQGHYGYTF.